These 21 T cell receptor beta chains were all obtained from the same sample, sequenced in a study of blood T cell repertoires in COVID-19. TCRdb's table, derived via immunoSEQ multiplex PCR, lists solely in-frame clones and lacks some. The sample carries fewer than 120,000 clones, approximately 85% recorded once. The sequenced sample consisted of peripheral blood. The receptors originated from a woman aged 60-70 years with acute or convalescent COVID-19.

A single count supports this clone. CDR3 sequence (DNA): TGTGCCAGCAGCACGGGACTTCAAGAGACCCAGTACTTC. Translated, it gives CASSTGLQETQYF. The V and J genes are TRBV11-3 and TRBJ2-5; weak D call: TRBD2 (6 bases). Germline CDR1 is SGHNT and CDR2 is YENEEA. The V end was cut by 5 bases, the J end by 2 bases, with 9 bases between. The CDR3 is 13 amino acids. The full variable domain, its missing parts supplied by reference TRBV11-3 and TRBJ2-5, is EAGVVQSPRYKIIEKKQPVAFWCNPISGHNTLYWYLQNLGQGPELLIRYENEEAVDDSQLPKDRFSAERLKGVDSTLKIQPAELGDSAVYLCASSTGLQETQYFGPGTRLLVL.

This clone showed up just a few times. This sequence joins TRBV2 and TRBJ1-4, with a weak D call TRBD1 (5 bases). Trimming left V 2 bases short and J 7 bases short, with 8 bases between. The CDR3 runs to 13 residues. Germline assignment: CDR1 SNHLY and CDR2 FYNNEI. CDR3 residues: CASSEWGGEKLFF. The DNA for the CDR3 is TGTGCCAGCAGTGAATGGGGGGGTGAAAAACTGTTTTTT.

This chain connects TRBV11-3 to TRBJ1-4; possibly TRBD1 for D (5 bases). Germline V CDR1 and CDR2: SGHNT, YENEEA. This CDR3 contains 16 residues. V was pared by 0 bases and J by 7 bases, with 15 bases between. The CDR3 protein is CASSLEPPGRGEKLFF. The CDR3 region has the DNA TGTGCCAGCAGCTTAGAGCCGCCCGGAAGGGGTGAAAAACTGTTTTTT.

The gene calls are TRBV5-6 and TRBJ1-4, with 8 bases that match TRBD1. The CDR3 contains 15 residues. V lost 0 bases to trimming and J lost 8 bases; unmatched junction nucleotides: 6. The germline CDR1 and CDR2 sequences are SGHDT and YYEEEE. The CDR3 reads CASSLERTGWEKLFF. CDR3 sequence (DNA): TGTGCCAGCAGCTTGGAAAGGACAGGGTGGGAAAAACTGTTTTTT.

This chain uses TRBV5-3 with TRBJ1-2, with 7 bases aligning to TRBD1. Being an ORF, TRBV5-3 has a function that is uncertain. The V and J ends lost 5 bases and 5 bases, in that order; junction bases with no gene match: 12. This CDR3 has 15 residues. The CDR3 spells CARSSHRDSNYGYTF. CDR3 DNA sequence: TGTGCCAGAAGTTCTCACCGGGACAGCAATTATGGCTACACCTTC.

J is TRBJ1-6 and V is TRBV30; weak D call: TRBD1 (5 bases). The germline CDR1 and CDR2 sequences are GTSNPN and SVGIG (reference sequence). Trimming removed 3 bases at V and 13 bases at J, with 16 bases between. This CDR3 is 13 amino acids long. The CDR3 DNA sequence: TGTGCCTGGAGCGCAGTGGAGGGGCTGCCCCTCCACTTT. Amino acids: CAWSAVEGLPLHF.

The V call is TRBV5-1, the J call TRBJ1-5; 11 nucleotides align to TRBD1. CDR3 length equals 19 residues. The V gene end was trimmed by 0 bases and the J gene end by 0 bases; junction bases not matched to a gene: 8. Germline CDR1 SGHRS, CDR2 YFSETQ. The CDR3 coding sequence is TGCGCCAGCAGCTTGGCCCCGGGACAGGGGGGTTATAGCAATCAGCCCCAGCATTTT. Protein product: CASSLAPGQGGYSNQPQHF.

This chain joins TRBV30 and TRBJ1-6, with D possibly being TRBD1 (6 bases). The CDR3 length is 13 residues. Trimming removed 4 bases at V and 8 bases at J, with 12 bases between. Germline V CDR1 and CDR2: GTSNPN, SVGIG (reference sequence). DNA of the CDR3: TGTGCCTGGACCCGGGACAACGATTCACCCCTCCACTTT. Protein product: CAWTRDNDSPLHF.

The V gene is TRBV11-2, the J gene TRBJ1-1, with a weak D call TRBD1 (6 bases). V gave up 8 bases and J gave up 1 base, with 11 bases separating them. This CDR3 has 13 residues. CDR1 SGHAT and CDR2 FQNNGV come from the germline V gene. The CDR3, as DNA: TGTGCCAGCGGCCGCAGGGGGAACACTGAAGCTTTCTTT. Protein product: CASGRRGNTEAFF. Filled out from reference TRBV11-2 and TRBJ1-1, the complete variable domain reads EAGVAQSPRYKIIEKRQSVAFWCNPISGHATLYWYQQILGQGPKLLIQFQNNGVVDDSQLPKDRFSAERLKGVDSTLKIQPAKLEDSAVYLCASGRRGNTEAFFGQGTRLTVV.

A single count supports this clone. The J gene is TRBJ2-2, the V gene TRBV20-1; 8 nucleotides align to TRBD2. Per germline, CDR1 DFQATT and CDR2 SNEGSKA (reference sequence). Unmatched junction bases numbered 10, after V lost 3 bases and J lost 4 bases. The CDR3 length is 16 residues. CDR3 sequence (DNA): TGCAGTGCTAGTCCCCTTCCCGGGGGGGGCACCGGGGAGCTGTTTTTT. Protein: CSASPLPGGGTGELFF.

The chain combines TRBV29-1 with TRBJ2-5, with a possible D match to TRBD2 (7 bases). The CDR3 is made up of 13 amino acids. The germline gives CDR1 SQVTM, CDR2 ANQGSEA. V was clipped by 3 bases and J by 7 bases, with 15 bases between them. The CDR3 DNA reads TGCAGCGTTGATCTAGGGGGGGAGGGGACCCAGTACTTC. Residues: CSVDLGGEGTQYF.

The gene calls are TRBV6-1 and TRBJ1-2; 9 bases are a match to TRBD1. The CDR3 runs to 13 residues. Looked up from germline, CDR1 is MNHNS and CDR2 is SASEGT. The trim removed 3 bases at V and 7 bases at J, leaving 3 bases unmatched. The CDR3 DNA reads as TGTGCCAGCAGTGAGGGGACAGGGTTTGGCTACACCTTC. Residues: CASSEGTGFGYTF.

The chain employs TRBV14 and TRBJ2-5; the D gene is possibly TRBD2 (6 bases). This CDR3 contains 22 residues. Germline V lookup: CDR1 SGHDN, CDR2 FVKESK. V lost 4 bases and J 2 bases, leaving 35 bases between the germline ends. As DNA, the CDR3 is TGTGCCAGCAGCCCGAAAACCCTTAGTGTCGGGGGATCGACCGAAAAACAAGAGACCCAGTACTTC. As protein: CASSPKTLSVGGSTEKQETQYF. Looking up the rest from reference TRBV14 and TRBJ2-5 gives the full variable domain: EAGVTQFPSHSVIEKGQTVTLRCDPISGHDNLYWYRRVMGKEIKFLLHFVKESKQDESGMPNNRFLAERTGGTYSTLKVQPAELEDSGVYFCASSPKTLSVGGSTEKQETQYFGPGTRLLVL.

The chain uses TRBV5-4 and TRBJ2-7; 11 nucleotides match TRBD2. This CDR3 spans 15 amino acids. After removal of 5 bases from V and 3 bases from J, the junction contained 7 bases not matched to a gene. Germline V CDR1 and CDR2: SGHNT, YYREEE (reference sequence). CDR3 nucleotides: TGTGCCAGCAGTGCCGGGACTAGCGGTTTCTACGAGCAGTACTTC. Translation: CASSAGTSGFYEQYF.

The sample holds a few counts of this clone. The chain carries TRBV5-4 and TRBJ2-7; tentatively, D is TRBD1 (5 bases). CDR1 SGHNT and CDR2 YYREEE come from the germline V gene (reference sequence). Trimming shortened V by 1 base and J by 4 bases, and 9 bases separated the two germline ends. The CDR3 totals 13 residues. DNA of the CDR3: TGTGCCAGCAGCTTGAGGGGCTTTTACGAGCAGTACTTC. It yields the protein CASSLRGFYEQYF.

The genes are TRBV5-6 and TRBJ2-1, with D tentatively TRBD2 (6 bases). The V end lost 4 bases, the J end lost 7 bases, and 18 bases lay between the germline ends. The length of the CDR3 is 15 residues. CDR1 and CDR2 (germline): SGHDT, YYEEEE. CDR3 residues: CASSPGLGGLNEQFF. The CDR3 region has the DNA TGTGCCAGCAGCCCGGGACTCGGTGGGTTGAATGAGCAGTTCTTC.

This chain connects TRBV7-3 to TRBJ2-3; D might be TRBD2 (5 bases). The V and J ends lost 5 bases and 6 bases respectively, with 12 bases between them. This CDR3 is built from 13 residues. Germline CDR1 is SGHTA and CDR2 is FQGTGA. The CDR3 region is CASSHGVADTQYF. As DNA, the CDR3 is TGTGCCAGCAGCCACGGGGTTGCCGATACGCAGTATTTT.

The chain carries TRBV19 and TRBJ1-5, with 7 bases lining up with TRBD1. The V segment lost 3 bases and the J segment 6 bases; nucleotides outside the gene matches: 8. This CDR3 has 15 residues. CDR1 is LNHDA and CDR2 is SQIVND in the germline V gene (reference sequence). The CDR3 nucleotides read TGTGCCAGTAGTATTTTTAGAGGGGGCGGTCAGCCCCAGCATTTT. This codes for CASSIFRGGGQPQHF. The complete variable domain, with remaining parts taken from reference TRBV19 and TRBJ1-5, reads DGGITQSPKYLFRKEGQNVTLSCEQNLNHDAMYWYRQDPGQGLRLIYYSQIVNDFQKGDIAEGYSVSREKKESFPLTVTSAQKNPTAFYLCASSIFRGGGQPQHFGDGTRLSIL.

Here the CDR3 DNA reads TGTGCCAGTAGTATGACCGGGACAGGGACCCAAGAGACCCAGTACTTC. This encodes CASSMTGTGTQETQYF. This chain connects TRBV19 to TRBJ2-5; 9 bases agree with TRBD1. The CDR3 spans 16 residues. V lost 3 bases, J lost 1 base, and 6 bases stayed unmatched. Germline lookup yields CDR1 LNHDA and CDR2 SQIVND (reference sequence). Full variable domain (rest looked up from reference TRBV19 and TRBJ2-5): DGGITQSPKYLFRKEGQNVTLSCEQNLNHDAMYWYRQDPGQGLRLIYYSQIVNDFQKGDIAEGYSVSREKKESFPLTVTSAQKNPTAFYLCASSMTGTGTQETQYFGPGTRLLVL.

The rearrangement joins TRBV5-5 to TRBJ2-3, with a possible D match to TRBD2 (7 bases). Trimming left V 3 bases short and J 4 bases short, with 12 bases between. This CDR3 spans 14 amino acids. The V gene's germline CDR1 is SGHKS and CDR2 YYEKEE (reference sequence). The CDR3 region is CASSSGGVADTQYF. CDR3 DNA sequence: TGTGCCAGCAGCTCGGGGGGCGTCGCAGATACGCAGTATTTT. Filled out from reference TRBV5-5 and TRBJ2-3, the complete variable domain reads DAGVTQSPTHLIKTRGQQVTLRCSPISGHKSVSWYQQVLGQGPQFIFQYYEKEERGRGNFPDRFSARQFPNYSSELNVNALLLGDSALYLCASSSGGVADTQYFGPGTRLTVL.

The chain couples TRBV13 to TRBJ1-3, with D maybe TRBD1 (6 bases). The CDR3 runs to 13 residues. Trimming left V 7 bases short and J 4 bases short, with 11 bases between. Germline CDR1 PRHDT, CDR2 FYEKMQ (reference sequence). The CDR3 DNA is TGTGCCAGCACCAAGAGGGGGGGAAACACCATATATTTT. Protein: CASTKRGGNTIYF.